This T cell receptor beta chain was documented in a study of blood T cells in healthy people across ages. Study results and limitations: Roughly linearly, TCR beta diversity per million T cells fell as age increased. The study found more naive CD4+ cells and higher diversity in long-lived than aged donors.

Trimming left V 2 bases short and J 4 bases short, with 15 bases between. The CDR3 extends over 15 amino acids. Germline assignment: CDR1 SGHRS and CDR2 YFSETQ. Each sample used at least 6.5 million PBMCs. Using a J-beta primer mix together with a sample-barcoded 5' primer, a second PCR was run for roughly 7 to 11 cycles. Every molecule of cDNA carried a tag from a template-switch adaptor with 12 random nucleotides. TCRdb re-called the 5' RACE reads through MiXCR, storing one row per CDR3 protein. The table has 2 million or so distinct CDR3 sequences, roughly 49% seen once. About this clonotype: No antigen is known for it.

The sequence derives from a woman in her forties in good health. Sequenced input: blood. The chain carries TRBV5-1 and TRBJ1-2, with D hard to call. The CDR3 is CASSFYEGQAYGYTF. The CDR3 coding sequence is TGCGCCAGCAGCTTCTATGAGGGCCAGGCCTATGGCTACACCTTC.